This T cell receptor (beta chain) was retrieved from a study of early T cells in non-severe SARS-CoV-2 infection. TCRdb used MiXCR to reprocess the 5' RACE reads, holding one entry per CDR3 protein. The sample has tens of thousands of distinct CDR3 sequences, approximately 6.5% seen once. V lost 1 base and J 8 bases, leaving 15 bases between the germline ends. The CDR3 contains 16 residues. The germline V gene has CDR1 SGHTA and CDR2 FQGNSA. The chain links TRBV7-2 to TRBJ1-6; D not certain. The receptor's source is an adult who was a healthcare worker with PCR-confirmed SARS-CoV-2 infection or an uninfected control (not recorded which). The sequences come from whole blood, collected at baseline. The CDR3 protein is CASSLGSPRMDSPLHF. In nucleotides, the CDR3 is TGTGCCAGCAGCTTAGGGAGCCCGAGGATGGATTCACCCCTCCACTTT.